This entry lists 20 T cell receptor beta chains sequenced from one sample in a study of T cells after yellow fever vaccination. TCRdb used MiXCR to reprocess the 5' RACE reads, holding one entry per CDR3 protein. Of 150,000 to 200,000 distinct CDR3 sequences listed, 6% to 7.5% are singletons. This sample comprised CD4+ T cells sorted from PBMCs, obtained about 5 days after the first yellow fever vaccination. These receptors all stem from a man between 18 and 29 years old who received the YFV17D yellow fever vaccine.

This clonotype was seen only a few times. The chain couples TRBV20-1 to TRBJ1-2, with 7 bases that match TRBD1. The CDR3 is 15 residues long. Per germline, CDR1 DFQATT and CDR2 SNEGSKA (reference sequence). V lost 0 bases and J lost 7; bases outside the gene matches: 11. In DNA form, the CDR3 reads TGCAGTGCTAGAGACTTTTCGACAGGGTATCTTGGCTACACCTTC. Residues: CSARDFSTGYLGYTF.

Ten or more counts support this clonotype. The rearrangement joins TRBV10-3 to TRBJ2-3; D may correspond to TRBD1 or TRBD2 (5 bases each). Germline CDR1 and CDR2: ENHRY and SYGVKD. V shed 6 bases and J shed 4 bases, with 20 bases lying between them. This CDR3 has 16 amino acids. In DNA, the CDR3 is TGTGCCATCAGGTCCGGGACCGAGGCACGTCCAGATACGCAGTATTTT. Translating gives CAIRSGTEARPDTQYF.

In its sample, this clonotype was seen many times. The chain uses TRBV29-1 and TRBJ1-2; tentative D call: TRBD1 (6 bases). The CDR3 has 15 residues. Germline V gene lookup returns CDR1 SQVTM and CDR2 ANQGSEA. Trimming shortened V by 0 bases and J by 4 bases, and 15 bases separated the two germline ends. The CDR3 loop reads CSVEDKGDGFYGYTF. DNA for the CDR3: TGCAGCGTTGAAGATAAGGGGGACGGATTCTATGGCTACACCTTC.

This clonotype has a count of ten or more. V is TRBV29-1 and J is TRBJ2-3; 7 bases match TRBD2. The ends lost 4 bases at V and 0 bases at J; junction bases unmatched: 4. Germline CDR1 is SQVTM and CDR2 is ANQGSEA. CDR3 length: 14 residues. CDR3 DNA: TGCAGCGTTGGTTTCGGGGGGAGCACAGATACGCAGTATTTT. Protein: CSVGFGGSTDTQYF.

The rearrangement joins TRBV7-2 to TRBJ2-1, with unresolved D. Deletions cut 2 bases from V and 4 bases from J, with 9 bases between. The germline gives CDR1 SGHTA, CDR2 FQGNSA. The CDR3 length is 14 residues. The CDR3 region has the DNA TGTGCCAGCAGCTTATCTCCAGAATACAATGAGCAGTTCTTC. Translated: CASSLSPEYNEQFF.

This clonotype was seen a few times. This chain uses TRBV11-1 with TRBJ1-3; unclear D gene. The CDR3 is 13 amino acids. CDR1 and CDR2 from the germline V gene are SGHAT and FQDESV (reference sequence). Trimming cost V 7 bases and J 3 bases, with 10 bases left between them. This CDR3 reads CASTDSVGNTIYF. In nucleotides, the CDR3 is TGTGCCAGCACGGATTCCGTTGGAAACACCATATATTTT.

This clonotype showed up just a few times. This sequence joins TRBV6-1 and TRBJ2-7; TRBD1 aligns across 7 bases. Germline V CDR1 and CDR2: MNHNS, SASEGT. V trimming: 6 bases; J trimming: 2 bases; junction bases outside the gene matches: 10. The CDR3 covers 15 residues. The CDR3 region has the DNA TGTGCCAGCAGGGACCTGAAGGGGGCACCCTACGAGCAGTACGTC. Protein product: CASRDLKGAPYEQYV.

The table lists this clonotype with many counts. This chain joins TRBV7-9 and TRBJ1-1, with 8 positions matching TRBD1. With V trimmed by 11 bases and J by 5 bases, 10 bases remained unmatched. CDR3 length equals 13 residues. CDR1 is SEHNR and CDR2 is FQNEAQ in the germline V gene (reference sequence). CDR3 region: CAGSQGEGTEAFF. The DNA for the CDR3 is TGTGCCGGCTCACAGGGGGAAGGGACTGAAGCTTTCTTT.

There are many counts of this clonotype. V gene TRBV7-6 combines with J gene TRBJ2-1; D is possibly TRBD1 (5 bases). Germline assignment: CDR1 SGHVS and CDR2 FNYEAQ. With 2 bases removed from V and 7 bases from J, the gap between germline ends came to 9 bases. The length of the CDR3 is 13 residues. DNA of the CDR3: TGTGCCAGCAGCTTATCACAGGCAAATGAGCAGTTCTTC. It codes for CASSLSQANEQFF. The complete variable domain, with remaining parts taken from reference TRBV7-6 and TRBJ2-1, reads GAGVSQSPRYKVTKRGQDVALRCDPISGHVSLYWYRQALGQGPEFLTYFNYEAQQDKSGLPNDRFSAERPEGSISTLTIQRTEQRDSAMYRCASSLSQANEQFFGPGTRLTVL.

Many counts were recorded for this clonotype. The rearrangement links TRBV18 to TRBJ1-1; 10 bases map to TRBD1. V lost 2 bases, J lost 5 bases, and 2 bases stayed unmatched. Germline V gene sequence: CDR1 KGHSH, CDR2 LQKENI. The CDR3 runs to 14 residues. CDR3 DNA sequence: TGTGCCAGCTCACCAAGGACAGGGGGTACTGAAGCTTTCTTT. This gives the protein CASSPRTGGTEAFF.

This clonotype was detected only a few times. The chain uses TRBV3-1 and TRBJ1-4; D remains ambiguous. V lost 5 bases to trimming and J lost 5 bases, with 12 bases between them. The germline V gene has CDR1 LGHDT and CDR2 YNNKEL (reference sequence). This CDR3 is built from 14 residues. For the CDR3, the DNA is TGTGCCAGCAGCTACTCAGACCTCAATGAAAAACTGTTTTTT. Its translation: CASSYSDLNEKLFF. Full variable domain (outside the CDR3, taken from reference TRBV3-1 and TRBJ1-4): DTAVSQTPKYLVTQMGNDKSIKCEQNLGHDTMYWYKQDSKKFLKIMFSYNNKELIINETVPNRFSPKSPDKAHLNLHINSLELGDSAVYFCASSYSDLNEKLFFGSGTQLSVL.

The chain recombines TRBV6-5 with TRBJ2-5; D gene uncertain. CDR1 and CDR2 (germline): MNHEY, SVGAGI. This CDR3 comprises 13 residues. V dropped 6 bases and J dropped 5 bases, with 13 bases sitting between them. The CDR3 reads CASSYDMWETQYF. CDR3 DNA: TGTGCCAGCAGCTATGACATGTGGGAGACCCAGTACTTC.

The rearrangement joins TRBV6-1 to TRBJ2-5, with D perhaps matching TRBD1 or TRBD2 (7 bases each). Looked up from germline, CDR1 is MNHNS and CDR2 is SASEGT. V shed 5 bases and J shed 1 base, with 14 bases lying between them. The CDR3 has 15 residues. CDR3 nucleotides: TGTGCCAGCAGTCGACAGGGAGGGGGCCAAGAGACCCAGTACTTC. Translated, it gives CASSRQGGGQETQYF.

This clonotype has a count of ten or more. This chain's CDR3 is CASSFPPYYEQYV. In DNA form, the CDR3 reads TGTGCCAGCAGCTTCCCCCCTTATTACGAGCAGTACGTC. The chain is built from TRBV6-1 and TRBJ2-7; no firm D call. The CDR3 has 13 amino acids. Per germline, CDR1 MNHNS and CDR2 SASEGT. Trimming left V 6 bases short and J 4 bases short, with 13 bases between.

This clonotype appeared a few times. This chain links TRBV20-1 with TRBJ1-2; no clear D. This CDR3 region has 11 residues. Trimming removed 5 bases at V and 4 bases at J, with 8 bases between. CDR1 and CDR2 from the germline V gene are DFQATT and SNEGSKA (reference sequence). The CDR3 is CSAAYTYGYTF. DNA for the CDR3: TGCAGTGCTGCCTACACCTATGGCTACACCTTC.

This clonotype was found many times. The DNA of the CDR3 is TGTGCCAGCACCGACAGGTCGAGGGATATTGGGGAGACCCAGTACTTC. Translation: CASTDRSRDIGETQYF. The rearrangement joins TRBV25-1 to TRBJ2-5, with D possibly matching TRBD1 (6 bases). The CDR3 runs 16 residues. Germline values: CDR1 MGHDK, CDR2 SYGVNS. V lost 7 bases, J lost 5 bases, and 23 bases lay in between.

This clonotype was found many times. The gene calls are TRBV3-1 and TRBJ1-4; 7 bases fit TRBD1. CDR1 LGHDT and CDR2 YNNKEL come from the germline V gene (reference sequence). With V trimmed by 1 base and J by 8 bases, 1 base remained unmatched. This CDR3 is 13 amino acids long. CDR3 region: CASSQAGQEKLFF. The CDR3 DNA sequence: TGTGCCAGCAGCCAAGCGGGACAGGAAAAACTGTTTTTT.

This clonotype was observed many times. This sequence joins TRBV27 and TRBJ2-3, with D maybe TRBD1 (5 bases). The CDR3 runs to 13 residues. Trimming shortened V by 8 bases and J by 1 base, and 10 bases separated the two germline ends. Looked up from germline, CDR1 is MNHEY and CDR2 is SMNVEV (reference sequence). The CDR3 DNA reads TGTGCCAGCTCAAAACAGGGCACAGATACGCAGTATTTT. This encodes CASSKQGTDTQYF.

The table lists this clonotype with a few counts. The chain couples TRBV7-2 to TRBJ1-6; TRBD1 might be the D (5 bases). The CDR3 is 16 amino acids. From germline, CDR1 is SGHTA and CDR2 FQGNSA. V was pared by 1 base and J by 0 bases, with 7 bases between. The CDR3 region is CASSLGGGSYNSPLHF. CDR3 sequence (DNA): TGTGCCAGCAGCTTAGGGGGGGGCTCCTATAATTCACCCCTCCACTTT.

The chain employs TRBV12-3 or TRBV12-4 and TRBJ2-7, with 11 bases fitting TRBD1. Trimming at V came to 6 bases and at J to 0 bases, leaving 4 bases not matched to a gene. The CDR3 loop spans 15 amino acids. This CDR3 reads CASRRGTGGSYEQYF. CDR3 sequence (DNA): TGTGCCAGCAGGAGAGGGACAGGGGGCTCCTACGAGCAGTACTTC.